The 32 T cell receptor beta chains in this list originate from one sample, sequenced in a study of cytomegalovirus exposure and HLA in healthy donors. The primer mix had 60 Vbeta and 13 Jbeta primers. TCRdb keeps only in-frame clones here, not all; method: immunoSEQ multiplex PCR. Of about 160,000 clones in the sample, about 80% were seen once. Sequences were obtained from PBMCs. These receptors all come from a man aged 40-49 years in good health and CMV-seronegative.

This sequence joins TRBV4-3 and TRBJ2-3; TRBD1 matches at 8 bases. The germline V gene has CDR1 LGHNA and CDR2 YSLEER. This CDR3 region has 13 residues. The trim removed 8 bases at V and 8 bases at J, leaving 9 bases unmatched. The CDR3: CASGNSGGATQYF. CDR3 sequence (DNA): TGCGCCAGCGGAAACTCAGGGGGCGCTACGCAGTATTTT.

This clone was seen a single time. The chain is built from TRBV19 and TRBJ2-1; 10 bases line up with TRBD2. Germline V lookup: CDR1 LNHDA, CDR2 SQIVND (reference sequence). V trimming: 1 base; J trimming: 9 bases; junction bases outside the gene matches: 3. CDR3 length equals 14 residues. CDR3 nucleotides: TGTGCCAGTAGTATAGTCTGGACTAGCGGTGAGCAGTTCTTC. It yields the protein CASSIVWTSGEQFF.

This chain connects TRBV4-1 to TRBJ2-7; 7 positions agree with TRBD2. The germline CDR1 and CDR2 sequences are MGHRA and YSYEKL. CDR3 length: 15 amino acids. The V gene end was trimmed by 4 bases and the J gene end by 5 bases; junction bases not matched to a gene: 11. This chain's CDR3 is CASSPTAGSLNEQYF. DNA for the CDR3: TGCGCCAGCAGCCCGACAGCGGGATCCCTAAACGAGCAGTACTTC.

This clone was detected only once. The chain employs TRBV19 and TRBJ2-5, with a weak D call TRBD2 (5 bases). The germline V gene has CDR1 LNHDA and CDR2 SQIVND (reference sequence). The CDR3 consists of 13 residues. Trimming left V 4 bases short and J 2 bases short, with 8 bases between. CDR3: CASSTGIQETQYF. As DNA, the CDR3 is TGTGCCAGTAGTACCGGGATTCAAGAGACCCAGTACTTC. The full variable domain, completed using reference TRBV19 and TRBJ2-5, is DGGITQSPKYLFRKEGQNVTLSCEQNLNHDAMYWYRQDPGQGLRLIYYSQIVNDFQKGDIAEGYSVSREKKESFPLTVTSAQKNPTAFYLCASSTGIQETQYFGPGTRLLVL.

V usage is TRBV28 and J usage is TRBJ1-2; D might be TRBD1 (5 bases). The CDR3 loop spans 16 amino acids. The germline CDR1 and CDR2 sequences are MDHEN and SYDVKM. With 5 bases removed from V and 4 bases from J, the gap between germline ends came to 20 bases. The CDR3 DNA reads TGTGCCAGCAGTCCCTCCAGAAAAGGGGTACTCTATGGCTACACCTTC. This gives the protein CASSPSRKGVLYGYTF.

Points on this clone: Different DNA sequences within this sample yield the same CDR3. For the CDR3, the DNA is TGTGCCAGCAGCTTAGCGCCCACAAGTCACAGTGAAGCTTTCTTT. Its translation: CASSLAPTSHSEAFF. The chain recombines TRBV7-2 with TRBJ1-1; D uncertain. The CDR3 consists of 15 residues. V was pared by 0 bases and J by 7 bases, with 15 bases between. The germline V gene encodes CDR1 SGHTA and CDR2 FQGNSA.

This clone was observed a few times. The gene calls are TRBV5-4 and TRBJ1-5; 8 bases are shared with TRBD1. Germline V lookup: CDR1 SGHNT, CDR2 YYREEE (reference sequence). CDR3 length: 15 amino acids. The junction had 2 bases not matched to a gene; V was cut back by 1 base and J by 2 bases. CDR3 in DNA: TGTGCCAGCAGCTTGACAGGGGGGCGCAATCAGCCCCAGCATTTT. As protein: CASSLTGGRNQPQHF.

J is TRBJ2-1 and V is TRBV5-6; 9 positions agree with TRBD1. The CDR3 loop spans 14 amino acids. V shed 4 bases and J 4 bases; nucleotides not matched to a gene: 3. The germline CDR1 and CDR2 sequences are SGHDT and YYEEEE. DNA for the CDR3: TGTGCCAGCAGCCGGGACAGGGTTTACAATGAGCAGTTCTTC. Its translation: CASSRDRVYNEQFF.

V gene TRBV28 combines with J gene TRBJ2-3; TRBD1 matches 7 bases. The CDR3 contains 16 residues. V shed 2 bases and J 1 base; nucleotides not matched to a gene: 6. Germline loops: CDR1 MDHEN, CDR2 SYDVKM. CDR3 DNA sequence: TGTGCCAGCAGTTTAGGTCAGGGGGTTCGCACAGATACGCAGTATTTT. Translated: CASSLGQGVRTDTQYF.

The chain links TRBV7-6 to TRBJ1-4, with D hard to call. The V gene lost 7 bases and the J gene lost 5 bases, with 23 bases spanning the gap. CDR1 and CDR2 from the germline V gene are SGHVS and FNYEAQ. The CDR3 contains 17 residues. This CDR3 is CASTSPYSGRKNEKLFF. DNA of the CDR3: TGTGCCAGCACCAGCCCTTACAGTGGGCGTAAAAATGAAAAACTGTTTTTT. Full variable domain (outside the CDR3, taken from reference TRBV7-6 and TRBJ1-4): GAGVSQSPRYKVTKRGQDVALRCDPISGHVSLYWYRQALGQGPEFLTYFNYEAQQDKSGLPNDRFSAERPEGSISTLTIQRTEQRDSAMYRCASTSPYSGRKNEKLFFGSGTQLSVL.

The J gene is TRBJ1-1, the V gene TRBV27; the match to TRBD1 covers 11 bases. Losses at the gene ends were 5 bases for V and 7 bases for J; bases not matched to a gene: 3. Germline CDR1 and CDR2: MNHEY and SMNVEV (reference sequence). The CDR3 runs to 13 residues. Here the CDR3 reads CASSPGTGGEAFF. The DNA of the CDR3 is TGTGCCAGCAGTCCCGGGACAGGGGGTGAAGCTTTCTTT.

The chain combines TRBV21-1 with TRBJ1-4; the DNA was not used to check the table's D call, TRBD1. TRBV21-1 is assigned pseudogene status. The CDR3 loop spans 15 amino acids. CDR3 protein: CASSGGQRRNEKLFF. The CDR3 DNA is TGTGCCAGCAGCGGAGGACAGAGGAGGAATGAAAAACTGTTTTTT.

The V and J genes are TRBV2 and TRBJ2-3; 9 nucleotides match TRBD2. J gave up 0 bases and V 6 bases, and 7 bases lay outside the gene matches. This CDR3 contains 16 residues. Looked up from germline, CDR1 is SNHLY and CDR2 is FYNNEI. As DNA, the CDR3 is TGTGCCAGCAGGGAGTTAGCGGGGGCTAGCACAGATACGCAGTATTTT. Residues: CASRELAGASTDTQYF.

The genes are TRBV7-9 and TRBJ1-1; D unclear. CDR3 length: 12 residues. Germline values: CDR1 SEHNR, CDR2 FQNEAQ (reference sequence). V was clipped by 6 bases and J by 7 bases, with 12 bases between them. Here the CDR3 reads CASSPQRGEAFF. The CDR3 coding sequence is TGTGCCAGCAGTCCACAAAGAGGTGAAGCTTTCTTT.

The genes are TRBV30 and TRBJ2-5; tentatively, D is TRBD1 (7 bases). Per the germline V gene, CDR1 is GTSNPN and CDR2 is SVGIG (reference sequence). Deletions cut 0 bases from V and 4 bases from J, with 15 bases between. The CDR3 spans 15 residues. The CDR3 region is CAWSVVRGVSETQYF. Here the CDR3 DNA reads TGTGCCTGGAGTGTTGTCAGGGGGGTTTCAGAGACCCAGTACTTC.

This sequence joins TRBV14 and TRBJ1-2; D gene ambiguous. Germline lookup yields CDR1 SGHDN and CDR2 FVKESK. Trimming stripped 0 bases from V and 4 bases from J, with 15 bases between. This CDR3 has 16 amino acids. The CDR3 is CASSQERLAPFYGYTF. The CDR3 DNA follows: TGTGCCAGCAGCCAAGAGAGATTAGCCCCGTTCTATGGCTACACCTTC.

The CDR3 reads CASSYLAGTDSYNEQFF. CDR3 sequence (DNA): TGTGCCAGCAGCTACCTAGCGGGAACCGACTCCTACAATGAGCAGTTCTTC. The V and J genes are TRBV4-2 and TRBJ2-1; 9 bases are a match to TRBD2. The V gene's germline CDR1 is LGHNA and CDR2 YNFKEQ. This CDR3 has 17 residues. The junction had 8 bases not matched to a gene; V was cut back by 5 bases and J by 0 bases.

V gene TRBV18 combines with J gene TRBJ1-1; D is perhaps TRBD1 (5 bases). CDR1 and CDR2 from the germline V gene are KGHSH and LQKENI. Trimming stripped 6 bases from V and 5 bases from J, with 13 bases between. The CDR3 spans 13 residues. The CDR3 DNA is TGTGCCAGCTCCCGAGCGGAGGGGACTGAAGCTTTCTTT. As protein: CASSRAEGTEAFF.

This chain links TRBV10-1 with TRBJ2-2; tentatively, D is TRBD1 (5 bases). CDR1 and CDR2 (germline): WNHNN, SYGVQD (reference sequence). This CDR3 contains 14 residues. V lost 6 bases to trimming and J lost 5 bases, with 13 bases between them. CDR3 amino acids: CASRMTALTGELFF. In DNA form, the CDR3 reads TGCGCCAGCAGGATGACAGCCCTGACCGGGGAGCTGTTTTTT.

On this clone itself: Sequence at one end of the junction differs from germline and may be a read error. For the CDR3, the DNA is TGTTCCAGCAGCCCCCAGCCGGGAGGGGGCTACGAGCAGTACTTC. Amino acids: CSSSPQPGGGYEQYF. The chain couples TRBV7-9 to TRBJ2-7; 8 positions agree with TRBD2. Germline assignment: CDR1 SEHNR and CDR2 FQNEAQ (reference sequence). The CDR3 consists of 15 residues.

The count of this clone is one. The chain combines TRBV30 with TRBJ2-4, with D maybe TRBD1 (6 bases). The germline V gene has CDR1 GTSNPN and CDR2 SVGIG (reference sequence). The V end lost 4 bases, the J end lost 0 bases, and 10 bases lay between the germline ends. This CDR3 is 14 amino acids long. The CDR3 nucleotides read TGTGCCTGGACCCCAGGGGCAGCCAAAAACATTCAGTACTTC. The encoded protein is CAWTPGAAKNIQYF.

This rearrangement joins TRBV7-6 to TRBJ2-1, with 9 bases matching TRBD2. The CDR3 sequence is 18 residues long. The junction had 9 bases not matched to a gene; V was cut back by 1 base and J by 2 bases. Germline CDR1 SGHVS, CDR2 FNYEAQ. The CDR3 protein is CASSLVAGAKGAYNEQFF. The CDR3 DNA follows: TGTGCCAGCAGCTTAGTAGCGGGAGCCAAGGGGGCCTACAATGAGCAGTTCTTC.

This clone was picked up a small number of times. The V gene is TRBV6-4, the J gene TRBJ2-1, with 10 positions matching TRBD2. V lost 2 bases and J lost 4; bases outside the gene matches: 5. Germline V gene sequence: CDR1 MRHNA, CDR2 SNTAGT. The length of the CDR3 is 16 residues. This chain's CDR3 is CASSDDEREGYNEQFF. CDR3 DNA sequence: TGTGCCAGCAGTGACGACGAGCGGGAGGGATACAATGAGCAGTTCTTC.

This chain connects TRBV28 to TRBJ2-2; 7 bases are shared with TRBD2. The CDR3 is 16 residues long. Trimming cost V 0 bases and J 5 bases; bases outside gene matches: 6. In germline, CDR1 is MDHEN, CDR2 SYDVKM. CDR3 sequence: CASSLWGGTGTGELFF. The CDR3, as DNA: TGTGCCAGCAGTTTATGGGGGGGGACGGGAACCGGGGAGCTGTTTTTT.

V is TRBV28 and J is TRBJ2-1, with no clear D. The V end was cut by 1 base, the J end by 6 bases, with 7 bases between. Germline V gives CDR1 MDHEN, CDR2 SYDVKM. The CDR3 loop spans 13 amino acids. The CDR3 region is CASSLFTGNEQFF. The CDR3, as DNA: TGTGCCAGCAGTTTATTCACGGGCAATGAGCAGTTCTTC. Full variable domain (outside the CDR3, taken from reference TRBV28 and TRBJ2-1): DVKVTQSSRYLVKRTGEKVFLECVQDMDHENMFWYRQDPGLGLRLIYFSYDVKMKEKGDIPEGYSVSREKKERFSLILESASTNQTSMYLCASSLFTGNEQFFGPGTRLTVL.

The rearrangement uses TRBV5-1 and TRBJ2-1; D gene ambiguous. The germline V gene has CDR1 SGHRS and CDR2 YFSETQ. This CDR3 has 14 amino acids. The ends were cut back, 1 base at V and 9 bases at J, with 14 bases in the middle. The CDR3 sequence is CASSLYGGMGEQFF. The CDR3 DNA reads as TGCGCCAGCAGCTTGTATGGCGGAATGGGTGAGCAGTTCTTC.

This clone was detected a few times. The V call is TRBV19, the J call TRBJ1-1; a possible D gene is TRBD1 (5 bases). The CDR3 covers 16 residues. Germline values: CDR1 LNHDA, CDR2 SQIVND (reference sequence). Trimming took off 7 bases at V and 3 bases at J, with 21 bases between the two ends. The CDR3 sequence: CASTPWKPGIHTEAFF. CDR3 DNA sequence: TGTGCCAGTACCCCTTGGAAGCCAGGGATTCACACTGAAGCTTTCTTT.

This clone occurred a few times. The V call is TRBV28, the J call TRBJ2-5; 10 nucleotides align to TRBD1. Germline V gene data show CDR1 as MDHEN and CDR2 as SYDVKM. J was trimmed by 1 base and V by 4 bases; bases with no gene match: 3. The CDR3 is made up of 15 amino acids. CDR3 in amino acids: CASSSGQGSQETQYF. In DNA form, the CDR3 reads TGTGCCAGCAGTTCGGGACAGGGGTCCCAAGAGACCCAGTACTTC.

V gene TRBV9 combines with J gene TRBJ2-1; TRBD2 agrees at 10 bases. The CDR3 sequence is 19 residues long. Per the germline V gene, CDR1 is SGDLS and CDR2 is YYNGEE. Germline trimming cut 0 bases from V and 0 bases from J; bases unmatched to any gene: 9. Written as DNA, the CDR3 is TGTGCCAGCAGCGTAGGTCCCGGTAGCGGGAGGAGCTCCTACAATGAGCAGTTCTTC. Protein product: CASSVGPGSGRSSYNEQFF.

CDR3 residues: CASRDRRNTEAFF. CDR3 DNA: TGTGCCAGCCGTGACAGGCGAAACACTGAAGCTTTCTTT. The V call is TRBV27, the J call TRBJ1-1; a possible D gene is TRBD1 (6 bases). The CDR3 contains 13 residues. The germline gives CDR1 MNHEY, CDR2 SMNVEV (reference sequence). V was pared by 8 bases and J by 2 bases, with 12 bases between.

The chain uses TRBV30 and TRBJ1-1; D unresolved. Trimming removed 1 base from V and 4 bases from J, with 7 bases in between. The length of the CDR3 is 12 residues. CDR1 GTSNPN and CDR2 SVGIG come from the germline V gene (reference sequence). The DNA for the CDR3 is TGTGCCTGGAGTGAGCAACGCACTGAAGCTTTCTTT. This translates into CAWSEQRTEAFF.

Points on this clone: At one end, the junction sequence differs from germline, possibly due to a read error. This sequence joins TRBV5-5 and TRBJ2-7; D call uncertain. The CDR3 runs 12 residues. Germline V gene data show CDR1 as SGHKS and CDR2 as YYEKEE (reference sequence). This CDR3 reads CASSLSSHEQYF. In DNA form, the CDR3 reads TGTGCCAGCAGCTTGAGCTCCCACGAGCAGTACTTC.